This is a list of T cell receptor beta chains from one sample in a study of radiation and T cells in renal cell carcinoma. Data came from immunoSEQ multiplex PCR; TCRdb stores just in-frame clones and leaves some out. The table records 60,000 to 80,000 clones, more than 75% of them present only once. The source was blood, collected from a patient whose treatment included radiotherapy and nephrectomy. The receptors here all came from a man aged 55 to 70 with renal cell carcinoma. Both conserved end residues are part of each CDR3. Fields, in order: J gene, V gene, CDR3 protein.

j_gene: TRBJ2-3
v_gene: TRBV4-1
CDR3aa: CASSPRYPSGTDTQYF

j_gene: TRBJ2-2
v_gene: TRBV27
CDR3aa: CASTQGTAGELFF

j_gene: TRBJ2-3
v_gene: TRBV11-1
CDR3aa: CASSFLTSGSSTDTQYF

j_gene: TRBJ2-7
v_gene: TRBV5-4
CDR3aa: CASSSPSRVHEQYF

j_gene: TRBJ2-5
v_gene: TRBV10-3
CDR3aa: CAISESWSSKGEQYF

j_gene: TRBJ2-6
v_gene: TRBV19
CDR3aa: CASSSQGGSGANVLTF

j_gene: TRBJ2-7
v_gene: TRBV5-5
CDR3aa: CASSLVSFRDWGPDPYF

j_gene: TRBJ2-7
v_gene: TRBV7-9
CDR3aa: CASSKLAGGPQDEQYF

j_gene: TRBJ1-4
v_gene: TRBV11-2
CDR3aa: CASSPNSGSNEKLFF

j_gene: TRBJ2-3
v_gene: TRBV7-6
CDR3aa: CASSRSTDTQYF

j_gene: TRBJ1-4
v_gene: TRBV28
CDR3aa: CASSWALHLQGREKLFF

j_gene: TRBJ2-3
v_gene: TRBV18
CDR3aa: CASSPGQGGTDTQYF